The next 26 T cell receptor beta chains were all read from a single sample in a study of cytomegalovirus exposure and HLA in healthy donors. Repertoires were generated with immunoSEQ multiplex PCR, while TCRdb's copy carries only in-frame clones and drops some. Among fewer than 75,000 clones listed, 85% to 95% were seen once. Sequencing was performed on PBMCs. The receptors were gathered from a man aged 18 to 29 in good health and CMV-seronegative.

The rearrangement links TRBV5-4 to TRBJ1-2; D is ambiguous. The germline V gene encodes CDR1 SGHNT and CDR2 YYREEE (reference sequence). The CDR3 has 14 residues. Trimming took off 0 bases at V and 2 bases at J, with 8 bases between the two ends. DNA of the CDR3: TGTGCCAGCAGCTTGGAACAGTGGAACTATGGCTACACCTTC. Its protein is CASSLEQWNYGYTF.

This clone was recorded only once. This chain connects TRBV27 to TRBJ2-7; 10 bases map to TRBD2. Germline CDR1 MNHEY, CDR2 SMNVEV (reference sequence). This CDR3 contains 15 residues. The ends lost 4 bases at V and 3 bases at J; junction bases unmatched: 6. CDR3 sequence reads: CASSWSSGGLYEQYF. CDR3 coding DNA: TGTGCCAGCAGTTGGTCTAGCGGGGGCCTCTACGAGCAGTACTTC.

The gene calls are TRBV27 and TRBJ2-7; 7 bases agree with TRBD1. Germline assignment: CDR1 MNHEY and CDR2 SMNVEV (reference sequence). This CDR3 comprises 15 residues. The V gene end was trimmed by 0 bases and the J gene end by 4 bases; junction bases not matched to a gene: 6. This CDR3 reads CASSLSGDSFYEQYF. In DNA form, the CDR3 reads TGTGCCAGCAGTTTATCGGGGGACAGCTTTTACGAGCAGTACTTC.

V and J are TRBV18 and TRBJ2-7; D unclear. V was shortened by 0 bases and J by 0 bases, with 12 bases between the two germline ends. Germline assignment: CDR1 KGHSH and CDR2 LQKENI. CDR3 length equals 16 residues. The CDR3 region is CASSPPFRLRSYEQYF. CDR3 DNA sequence: TGTGCCAGCTCACCACCGTTCAGACTTCGCTCCTACGAGCAGTACTTC.

The chain has TRBV6-1 and TRBJ2-3; 7 nucleotides align to TRBD2. The CDR3 spans 15 residues. Germline loops: CDR1 MNHNS, CDR2 SASEGT. Germline trimming cut 2 bases from V and 3 bases from J; bases unmatched to any gene: 5. DNA for the CDR3: TGTGCCAGCAGTGAACAGGACGGGAGGACAGATACGCAGTATTTT. Its translation is CASSEQDGRTDTQYF.

The chain uses TRBV15 and TRBJ1-5; D not resolved. The V and J ends lost 2 bases and 4 bases respectively, with 3 bases between them. The germline gives CDR1 LNHNV, CDR2 YYDKDF (reference sequence). The length of the CDR3 is 12 residues. The CDR3 coding sequence is TGTGCCACCAGCAGACTAAATCAGCCCCAGCATTTT. Protein sequence: CATSRLNQPQHF.

The chain joins TRBV7-8 to TRBJ1-6; D is unresolved. CDR1 is SGHVS and CDR2 is FQNEAQ in the germline V gene. Trimming removed 6 bases at V and 2 bases at J, with 17 bases between. This CDR3 has 17 amino acids. CDR3 DNA: TGTGCCAGCAGACCTGATTGGAGGGTTGCCTATAATTCACCCCTCCACTTT. Translating it yields CASRPDWRVAYNSPLHF. The full variable domain, completed using reference TRBV7-8 and TRBJ1-6, is GAGVSQSPRYKVAKRGQDVALRCDPISGHVSLFWYQQALGQGPEFLTYFQNEAQLDKSGLPSDRFFAERPEGSVSTLKIQRTQQEDSAVYLCASRPDWRVAYNSPLHFGNGTRLTVT.

The chain is built from TRBV10-3 and TRBJ1-1; no reliable D call. Germline V gives CDR1 ENHRY, CDR2 SYGVKD. The V end lost 2 bases, the J end lost 2 bases, and 6 bases lay between the germline ends. CDR3 length: 13 amino acids. CDR3 bases: TGTGCCATCAGTGAGCGCGATAACACTGAAGCTTTCTTT. Residues: CAISERDNTEAFF.

The genes are TRBV29-1 and TRBJ1-1; D perhaps matches TRBD1 (5 bases). From germline, CDR1 is SQVTM and CDR2 ANQGSEA. The CDR3 consists of 15 residues. The V end lost 4 bases, the J end lost 1 base, and 16 bases lay between the germline ends. This CDR3 is CSVAMTATTNTEAFF. DNA of the CDR3: TGCAGCGTTGCGATGACAGCTACAACGAACACTGAAGCTTTCTTT.

The chain is built from TRBV4-3 and TRBJ2-7; 8 bases are a match to TRBD2. From germline, CDR1 is LGHNA and CDR2 YSLEER. The CDR3 is 16 amino acids. The junction had 6 bases not matched to a gene; V was cut back by 0 bases and J by 2 bases. CDR3 DNA: TGCGCCAGCAGCCAAGATAGCGGGACTAATCCCTACGAGCAGTACTTC. This encodes CASSQDSGTNPYEQYF.

The chain uses TRBV5-1 and TRBJ1-3; D ambiguous. From germline, CDR1 is SGHRS and CDR2 YFSETQ. The CDR3 runs to 17 residues. The V end was cut by 4 bases, the J end by 1 base, with 18 bases between. The DNA of the CDR3 is TGCGCCAGCAGCACACGACCCTTAGACACTTCTGGAAACACCATATATTTT. This sequence encodes CASSTRPLDTSGNTIYF.

This clone showed up just once. The genes are TRBV10-3 and TRBJ1-2, with D possibly TRBD1 on 6 matching bases. V was trimmed by 3 bases and J by 1 base, leaving 12 bases between them. Germline CDR1 is ENHRY and CDR2 is SYGVKD. CDR3 length: 15 amino acids. CDR3: CAISEKGEINYGYTF. The CDR3, as DNA: TGTGCCATCAGTGAAAAGGGGGAAATTAACTATGGCTACACCTTC.

J is TRBJ2-7 and V is TRBV2, with D possibly being TRBD1 (6 bases). The CDR3 is 14 amino acids. V shed 7 bases and J shed 5 bases, with 18 bases lying between them. Germline lookup yields CDR1 SNHLY and CDR2 FYNNEI. The CDR3 DNA reads as TGTGCCAGCAAGGAACAGGGAAGTCGGGACGAGCAGTACTTC. Protein: CASKEQGSRDEQYF.

The chain has TRBV2 and TRBJ1-1; the match to TRBD1 covers 7 bases. The CDR3 is 14 residues long. Trimming cost V 1 base and J 5 bases; bases outside gene matches: 4. CDR1 and CDR2 from the germline V gene are SNHLY and FYNNEI. The CDR3 DNA reads as TGTGCCAGCAGTGAAGGGGTCAGGGGGACTGAAGCTTTCTTT. The encoded protein is CASSEGVRGTEAFF.

This chain links TRBV5-1 with TRBJ2-5, with TRBD2 matching over 8 bases. The V gene's germline CDR1 is SGHRS and CDR2 YFSETQ. V shed 0 bases and J 2 bases; nucleotides not matched to a gene: 9. CDR3 size: 17 residues. The CDR3 region has the DNA TGCGCCAGCAGCTTGGAAAGCGGGGGCCCCCCGCAAGAGACCCAGTACTTC. This gives the protein CASSLESGGPPQETQYF.

The rearrangement uses TRBV5-1 and TRBJ1-4, with D maybe TRBD1 (6 bases). Trimming removed 0 bases from V and 1 base from J, with 13 bases in between. Germline V gene lookup returns CDR1 SGHRS and CDR2 YFSETQ. The CDR3 covers 17 residues. The CDR3: CASSLGPQGLTNEKLFF. The CDR3 DNA sequence: TGCGCCAGCAGCTTGGGTCCTCAGGGGTTAACTAATGAAAAACTGTTTTTT.

The V call is TRBV6-1, the J call TRBJ2-1; no clear D gene. Looked up from germline, CDR1 is MNHNS and CDR2 is SASEGT. This CDR3 spans 14 amino acids. V lost 0 bases and J lost 6, with 9 bases in between. The CDR3: CASSEALQVNEQFF. CDR3 in DNA: TGTGCCAGCAGTGAAGCGCTTCAGGTCAATGAGCAGTTCTTC.

The chain has TRBV5-4 and TRBJ1-1; D ambiguous. Trimming took 0 bases from V and 1 from J, leaving 7 bases between them. This CDR3 spans 14 amino acids. The germline CDR1 and CDR2 sequences are SGHNT and YYREEE (reference sequence). The CDR3 DNA reads TGTGCCAGCAGCTTGGTACAGCCGAACACTGAAGCTTTCTTT. Its protein is CASSLVQPNTEAFF.

The chain has TRBV7-3 and TRBJ2-3, with TRBD2 matching 10 bases. Trimming removed 5 bases from V and 1 base from J; junction bases left unmatched: 3. This CDR3 region has 15 residues. Germline V gene sequence: CDR1 SGHTA, CDR2 FQGTGA. The chain's CDR3 is CASSDTSGGTDTQYF. In DNA form, the CDR3 reads TGTGCCAGCAGCGATACTAGCGGGGGCACAGATACGCAGTATTTT.

J is TRBJ2-1 and V is TRBV5-1; 13 nucleotides line up with TRBD2. CDR1 is SGHRS, CDR2 YFSETQ, per germline. V shed 2 bases, J shed 6 bases, and the junction held 5 bases outside the gene matches. The CDR3 covers 16 residues. CDR3 coding DNA: TGCGCCAGCAGCTTTAAGACTAGCGGGGGGATCAATGAGCAGTTCTTC. Translating it yields CASSFKTSGGINEQFF.

This chain links TRBV5-4 with TRBJ1-2, with unresolved D. Trimming removed 4 bases at V and 2 bases at J, with 9 bases between. The germline CDR1 and CDR2 sequences are SGHNT and YYREEE (reference sequence). The CDR3 loop spans 13 amino acids. The CDR3 DNA reads as TGTGCCAGCAGCCAACAAGAAAACTATGGCTACACCTTC. This gives the protein CASSQQENYGYTF.

This chain connects TRBV6-4 to TRBJ2-1; 7 bases match TRBD2. The CDR3 has 13 residues. V dropped 4 bases and J dropped 9; count of bases not matched to a gene: 6. Germline V gene sequence: CDR1 MRHNA, CDR2 SNTAGT. The CDR3 DNA is TGTGCCAGCAGTGGGACTAGAAGTGGTGAGCAGTTCTTC. Protein: CASSGTRSGEQFF.

V and J are TRBV30 and TRBJ2-1, with 10 bases that match TRBD2. Germline CDR1 GTSNPN, CDR2 SVGIG (reference sequence). J gave up 3 bases and V 1 base, and 3 bases lay outside the gene matches. The CDR3 runs to 15 residues. The CDR3 DNA sequence: TGTGCCTGGAGTGGGCTAGCGGGGGTCTACAATGAGCAGTTCTTC. Protein sequence: CAWSGLAGVYNEQFF.

CDR3: CAWSVQQGYTEAFF. CDR3 nucleotide sequence: TGTGCCTGGAGTGTACAACAGGGGTACACTGAAGCTTTCTTT. This chain connects TRBV30 to TRBJ1-1, with 7 positions matching TRBD1. CDR1 GTSNPN and CDR2 SVGIG come from the germline V gene (reference sequence). The CDR3 totals 14 residues. J was trimmed by 3 bases and V by 0 bases; bases with no gene match: 4.

V usage is TRBV28 and J usage is TRBJ1-2; D is perhaps TRBD1 (5 bases). The V gene's germline CDR1 is MDHEN and CDR2 SYDVKM. The CDR3 runs to 14 residues. Trimming left V 5 bases short and J 5 bases short, with 15 bases between. As DNA, the CDR3 is TGTGCCAGCAGTATACTACAGGATCGTTATGGCTACACCTTC. Its translation is CASSILQDRYGYTF.

The CDR3 coding sequence is TGTGCCAGCAGCCCACGACAGGGCCCGGATTTTAATGAAAAACTGTTTTTT. This encodes CASSPRQGPDFNEKLFF. The chain joins TRBV9 to TRBJ1-4, with TRBD1 matching over 7 bases. Germline lookup yields CDR1 SGDLS and CDR2 YYNGEE. The CDR3 length is 17 residues. Germline trimming cut 4 bases from V and 4 bases from J; bases unmatched to any gene: 13.